The 29 T cell receptor beta chains reported below all come from one sample, sequenced in a study of beta chain features in type 1 diabetes listed by TCRdb under 2018. Library preparation employed the immunoSEQ multiplex PCR assay. All of the isolated RNA was reverse transcribed with the High Capacity cDNA Reverse Transcription Kit, so expressed TCRB transcripts were sequenced. TCRdb's version of the immuneACCESS table is confined to in-frame rearrangements and falls short of the full clone set. An unresolved V gene accounts for under half of the shortfall where checked; the remainder is of unknown origin. The sample table contains 220,000 or so clones; only one count was recorded for roughly 70% of them. Around 0.05% of the sample comes from the top ten. The sequencing sample was made of naive CD4+ T cells from blood. In the paper's terms, the cell subset or site label means: true naive CD4+ T cells. These receptors were obtained from a young man in good health.

This clone turned up a few times. The gene calls are TRBV7-8 and TRBJ2-5; D ambiguous. The CDR3 contains 13 residues. The germline V gene has CDR1 SGHVS and CDR2 FQNEAQ. Between the trimmed V and J ends, which lost 5 bases and 3 bases, there was a span of 10 bases. This CDR3 is CASSRRREETQYF. The CDR3 DNA follows: TGTGCCAGCAGCCGAAGACGGGAAGAGACCCAGTACTTC.

The J gene is TRBJ2-1, the V gene TRBV9; possibly TRBD1 for D (6 bases). CDR3 length: 14 residues. V lost 3 bases and J lost 13, with 20 bases in between. Per the germline V gene, CDR1 is SGDLS and CDR2 is YYNGEE. The CDR3 reads CASSADPSRTAQFF. CDR3 nucleotide sequence: TGTGCCAGCAGCGCGGACCCTTCCAGGACAGCACAGTTCTTC. The entire variable domain, with the rest obtained from reference TRBV9 and TRBJ2-1, is as follows: DSGVTQTPKHLITATGQRVTLRCSPRSGDLSVYWYQQSLDQGLQFLIQYYNGEERAKGNILERFSAQQFPDLHSELNLSSLELGDSALYFCASSADPSRTAQFFGPGTRLTVL.

The gene calls are TRBV2 and TRBJ1-4; the match to TRBD1 covers 7 bases. With V trimmed by 2 bases and J by 0 bases, 0 bases remained unmatched. CDR3 length: 15 amino acids. Germline-derived CDR1 and CDR2 are SNHLY and FYNNEI. In nucleotides, the CDR3 is TGTGCCAGCAGTGAACAGGGGGCAACTAATGAAAAACTGTTTTTT. Protein sequence: CASSEQGATNEKLFF.

This clone appeared a few times. The chain carries TRBV29-1 and TRBJ2-3, with 8 positions matching TRBD1. Per the germline V gene, CDR1 is SQVTM and CDR2 is ANQGSEA. The CDR3 is 13 residues long. V trimming: 7 bases; J trimming: 4 bases; junction bases outside the gene matches: 7. This CDR3 reads CSAGQGMADTQYF. Here the CDR3 DNA reads TGCAGCGCCGGACAGGGAATGGCAGATACGCAGTATTTT.

CDR3: CASNGRDTDTQYF. Here the CDR3 DNA reads TGTGCCAGTAACGGGAGGGATACAGATACGCAGTATTTT. The J gene is TRBJ2-3, the V gene TRBV19; the match to TRBD2 covers 8 bases. Looked up from germline, CDR1 is LNHDA and CDR2 is SQIVND (reference sequence). This CDR3 is 13 amino acids long. V was pared by 7 bases and J by 3 bases, with 3 bases of the junction left unmatched.

The chain couples TRBV2 to TRBJ2-1; D unresolved. The CDR3 length is 11 residues. CDR1 is SNHLY, CDR2 FYNNEI, per germline. Trimming pared 6 bases from V and 8 bases from J, leaving 8 bases between. The CDR3 coding sequence is TGTGCCAGCAGGGGGTACGATGAGCAGTTCTTC. It is translated as CASRGYDEQFF.

This clone was seen only a few times. V is TRBV28 and J is TRBJ2-2; the D is unclear. The V end lost 8 bases, the J end lost 0 bases, and 10 bases lay between the germline ends. The CDR3 length is 14 residues. Germline CDR1 MDHEN, CDR2 SYDVKM. In DNA, the CDR3 is TGTGCCAGCGGCGTTGAGGCGAACACCGGGGAGCTGTTTTTT. Translating gives CASGVEANTGELFF.

The chain links TRBV4-1 to TRBJ1-5; D is perhaps TRBD1 (5 bases). Germline values: CDR1 MGHRA, CDR2 YSYEKL. This CDR3 has 15 residues. V was cut by 1 base and J by 2 bases, with 9 bases left in between. CDR3 amino acids: CASSQGAGGNQPQHF. DNA of the CDR3: TGCGCCAGCAGCCAAGGAGCGGGGGGCAATCAGCCCCAGCATTTT.

This sequence joins TRBV5-4 and TRBJ2-1, with a weak D call TRBD2 (6 bases). V dropped 3 bases and J dropped 7 bases, with 11 bases sitting between them. This CDR3 comprises 13 residues. CDR1 and CDR2 (germline): SGHNT, YYREEE (reference sequence). CDR3 sequence: CASSSEGRNEQFF. CDR3 DNA sequence: TGTGCCAGCAGCTCGGAGGGCCGTAATGAGCAGTTCTTC. The full variable domain, its missing parts supplied by reference TRBV5-4 and TRBJ2-1, is ETGVTQSPTHLIKTRGQQVTLRCSSQSGHNTVSWYQQALGQGPQFIFQYYREEENGRGNFPPRFSGLQFPNYSSELNVNALELDDSALYLCASSSEGRNEQFFGPGTRLTVL.

This clone came up a few times. V gene TRBV29-1 combines with J gene TRBJ2-2; 7 bases match TRBD1. The germline gives CDR1 SQVTM, CDR2 ANQGSEA. The CDR3 consists of 13 residues. The J segment lost 7 bases and the V segment lost 5 bases, leaving 7 bases of the junction unmatched. For the CDR3, the DNA is TGCAGCGTTAAGACAGGGCCCGGCGGGGAGCTGTTTTTT. This sequence encodes CSVKTGPGGELFF.

This clone was seen once. This chain uses TRBV30 with TRBJ2-7, with D unresolved. V dropped 3 bases and J dropped 1 base, with 13 bases sitting between them. The CDR3 has 14 residues. Germline V gene data show CDR1 as GTSNPN and CDR2 as SVGIG (reference sequence). The CDR3 DNA is TGTGCCTGGAGGATGTTGGTAGGGTCCTACGAGCAGTACTTC. Translation: CAWRMLVGSYEQYF.

This chain links TRBV6-5 with TRBJ2-4, with D possibly being TRBD2 (6 bases). Germline values: CDR1 MNHEY, CDR2 SVGAGI. CDR3 length: 15 amino acids. With 0 bases removed from V and 9 bases from J, the gap between germline ends came to 15 bases. CDR3 region: CASSYSGLPTGIQYF. In nucleotides, the CDR3 is TGTGCCAGCAGTTACTCGGGACTTCCCACGGGCATTCAGTACTTC.

The chain combines TRBV25-1 with TRBJ2-7; 8 bases are a match to TRBD2. The CDR3 runs to 14 residues. V dropped 9 bases and J dropped 3; count of bases not matched to a gene: 10. Germline values: CDR1 MGHDK, CDR2 SYGVNS. CDR3 in amino acids: CARPLPGGVYEQYF. The CDR3 DNA reads TGTGCCAGGCCCCTACCCGGGGGGGTCTACGAGCAGTACTTC.

The V and J genes are TRBV6-5 and TRBJ1-2; 11 nucleotides agree with TRBD1. Losses at the gene ends were 0 bases for V and 4 bases for J; bases not matched to a gene: 1. From germline, CDR1 is MNHEY and CDR2 SVGAGI. CDR3 length: 15 amino acids. Here the CDR3 reads CASSYSGTGGYGYTF. The CDR3 DNA sequence: TGTGCCAGCAGTTACTCGGGGACAGGGGGCTATGGCTACACCTTC.

This chain connects TRBV5-1 to TRBJ1-6; no reliable D call. The CDR3 runs to 15 residues. Per the germline V gene, CDR1 is SGHRS and CDR2 is YFSETQ. V lost 4 bases and J 1 base, leaving 9 bases between the germline ends. CDR3 sequence: CASSDKESYNSPLHF. CDR3 nucleotides: TGCGCCAGCAGCGATAAAGAATCCTATAATTCACCCCTCCACTTT.

The rearrangement uses TRBV9 and TRBJ2-5, with TRBD1 matching 7 bases. The CDR3 is 15 residues long. Germline-derived CDR1 and CDR2 are SGDLS and YYNGEE. The V segment lost 0 bases and the J segment 4 bases; nucleotides outside the gene matches: 6. The CDR3 DNA is TGTGCCAGCAGCGTAGGAGGGACAGCTGGAGAGACCCAGTACTTC. Encoded protein: CASSVGGTAGETQYF.

The chain employs TRBV7-9 and TRBJ2-1; TRBD2 agrees at 11 bases. The ends lost 3 bases at V and 6 bases at J; junction bases unmatched: 4. The CDR3 covers 15 residues. Germline values: CDR1 SEHNR, CDR2 FQNEAQ (reference sequence). As DNA, the CDR3 is TGTGCCAGCAGCTTGGGGACTAGCGGATTCAATGAGCAGTTCTTC. As protein: CASSLGTSGFNEQFF.

V and J are TRBV9 and TRBJ2-5; the D gene could be TRBD1 or TRBD2 (5 bases each). Looked up from germline, CDR1 is SGDLS and CDR2 is YYNGEE. Trimming removed 0 bases at V and 5 bases at J, with 14 bases between. This CDR3 spans 15 amino acids. CDR3 sequence: CASSVGGYVSETQYF. Written as DNA, the CDR3 is TGTGCCAGCAGCGTAGGGGGGTACGTCTCTGAGACCCAGTACTTC.

This clone was counted a few times. This chain joins TRBV21-1 and TRBJ2-7; the table's D call, TRBD2, was not checked against the DNA. TRBV21-1 is a pseudogene locus. This CDR3 spans 9 amino acids. CDR3 bases: TGTGCCAGCAGCAAAGCGGGGGGTTTC. As protein: CASSKAGGF.

Turning to this clone: An end of the junction does not agree with germline; a read error may underlie this. The chain combines TRBV11-2 with TRBJ2-1, with D maybe TRBD1 (5 bases). Germline CDR1 reads SGHAT; CDR2 reads FQNNGV. This CDR3 has 12 residues. The CDR3 here is CASSTRQSTSIF. The CDR3 DNA is TGTGCCAGCAGCACCCGACAGAGTACGTCGATCTTC.

The rearrangement links TRBV30 to TRBJ2-5; 8 bases map to TRBD1. The CDR3 is 15 amino acids. With 0 bases clipped from V and 1 base from J, the junction kept 4 bases outside the gene matches. CDR1 and CDR2 from the germline V gene are GTSNPN and SVGIG (reference sequence). Written as DNA, the CDR3 is TGTGCCTGGAGTGTACAGGGGGGACCCCAAGAGACCCAGTACTTC. The encoded protein is CAWSVQGGPQETQYF.

J is TRBJ2-3 and V is TRBV5-4; unclear D gene. V was shortened by 4 bases and J by 2 bases, with 5 bases between the two germline ends. The CDR3 sequence is 12 residues long. CDR1 and CDR2 (germline): SGHNT, YYREEE (reference sequence). CDR3 nucleotide sequence: TGTGCCAGCAGCCTGGACACAGATACGCAGTATTTT. Translating it yields CASSLDTDTQYF.

This chain connects TRBV30 to TRBJ2-7, with TRBD1 identical over 9 bases. Germline loops: CDR1 GTSNPN, CDR2 SVGIG (reference sequence). The CDR3 is made up of 14 amino acids. The V and J ends lost 0 bases and 0 bases, in that order; junction bases with no gene match: 0. The CDR3 sequence is CAWSVDRGSYEQYF. CDR3 nucleotides: TGTGCCTGGAGTGTGGACAGGGGCTCCTACGAGCAGTACTTC.

The chain employs TRBV4-1 and TRBJ2-1; 8 bases map to TRBD2. After removal of 3 bases from V and 3 bases from J, the junction contained 7 bases not matched to a gene. The CDR3 consists of 16 residues. CDR1 and CDR2 from the germline V gene are MGHRA and YSYEKL. This CDR3 reads CASSQASGSFYNEQFF. DNA for the CDR3: TGCGCCAGCAGCCAGGCGAGCGGGAGCTTCTACAATGAGCAGTTCTTC.

V is TRBV29-1 and J is TRBJ2-3; TRBD1 or TRBD2 may be the D gene (6 bases each). The CDR3 contains 14 residues. V dropped 7 bases and J dropped 5 bases, with 19 bases sitting between them. Germline lookup yields CDR1 SQVTM and CDR2 ANQGSEA. CDR3 nucleotide sequence: TGCAGCGCTCGTTACCGGGGGCCCCTAGATACGCAGTATTTT. It specifies CSARYRGPLDTQYF.

The chain recombines TRBV7-9 with TRBJ2-1, with D perhaps TRBD1 (6 bases). Trimming removed 5 bases from V and 6 bases from J, with 11 bases in between. The CDR3 covers 13 residues. Germline CDR1 SEHNR, CDR2 FQNEAQ (reference sequence). The CDR3, as DNA: TGTGCCAGCAGCCCACAGGGCGGCAATGAGCAGTTCTTC. Encoded protein: CASSPQGGNEQFF.

The chain combines TRBV6-5 with TRBJ2-2; no clear D. The germline V gene encodes CDR1 MNHEY and CDR2 SVGAGI. There are 16 residues in the CDR3. The V end was cut by 2 bases, the J end by 0 bases, with 10 bases between. The CDR3 region is CASSYIGRTNTGELFF. The CDR3 DNA reads TGTGCCAGCAGTTACATCGGCAGGACGAACACCGGGGAGCTGTTTTTT.

CDR3 region: CAIETLGEQYF. DNA for the CDR3: TGTGCCATCGAGACCTTGGGGGAGCAGTACTTC. The genes are TRBV10-3 and TRBJ2-7, with unresolved D. The CDR3 covers 11 residues. The germline V gene has CDR1 ENHRY and CDR2 SYGVKD. Trimming left V 8 bases short and J 7 bases short, with 12 bases between.

This rearrangement joins TRBV5-3 to TRBJ2-1; TRBD1 matches 7 bases. TRBV5-3 is an open reading frame, and its role is uncertain. The CDR3 is 16 residues long. V gave up 0 bases and J gave up 0 bases; unmatched junction bases: 3. The CDR3 sequence: CARSLVGQSSYNEQFF. The DNA of the CDR3 is TGTGCCAGAAGCTTGGTGGGACAGAGCTCCTACAATGAGCAGTTCTTC.